These T cell receptor beta chains were read from a single sample in a study of T cell repertoires and HLA-DP antigens. The data were produced by immunoSEQ multiplex PCR, yet TCRdb's version contains in-frame clones alone and is incomplete. The table has around 90,000 clones, about 89% seen once. These receptors' antigens are unknown. The material sequenced was CD4+ T cells from PBMCs. The receptors originated from a man aged 45 to 65 in good health and CMV-seronegative. Each CDR3 is given with its conserved first and last residue. A D gene is named only where the DNA matches it firmly. Size is stated for part of the rows, as once, few or many counts, or as a class when the clone is expanded.

CDR3nt	CDR3aa	v_gene	j_gene	abundance	d_gene
TGTGCCAGCAGCGGAACCGGGACAGGGGGGGTAATTGACTATGGCTACACCTTC	CASSGTGTGGVIDYGYTF	TRBV14	TRBJ1-2	-	TRBD1
TGTGCCAGCAGTGCCGGGGTGGAAGAGACCCAGTACTTC	CASSAGVEETQYF	TRBV2	TRBJ2-5	-	-
TGTGCCAGCAGTAACTCCATAAGCCGGTTAAATGAAAAACTGTTTTTT	CASSNSISRLNEKLFF	TRBV6-5	TRBJ1-4	-	-
TGTGCCAGCAGTGACAGGATTGGCACTGAAGCTTTCTTT	CASSDRIGTEAFF	TRBV6-1	TRBJ1-1	once	-
TGTGCCAGCAGGGGACAGGGGAGCTCCTACGAGCAGTACTTC	CASRGQGSSYEQYF	TRBV7-2	TRBJ2-7	-	TRBD1
TGTGCCAGCAGTAAACGGGACGGCTACGAGCAGTACTTC	CASSKRDGYEQYF	TRBV6-4	TRBJ2-7	-	-
TGTGCCTGGAGTTTCGGACGTTCGGGGTTGGTAGGCTACACCTTC	CAWSFGRSGLVGYTF	TRBV30	TRBJ1-2	-	-
TGTGCCAGCAGTGAATTCGACAGGGGAAGAGGTCAGCCCCAGCATTTT	CASSEFDRGRGQPQHF	TRBV6-1	TRBJ1-5	-	TRBD1
TGCGCCAGCAGCTGGGGACAGGGGGCGCGTGGCTACACCTTC	CASSWGQGARGYTF	TRBV5-1	TRBJ1-2	-	TRBD1
TGTGCCAGCAGTTACGCCAGGGGCGCTAACTATGGCTACACCTTC	CASSYARGANYGYTF	TRBV6-5	TRBJ1-2	-	-
TGTGCCAGCAGTGAAGCGGGAGTTCGCACAGATACGCAGTATTTT	CASSEAGVRTDTQYF	TRBV6-1	TRBJ2-3	-	-
TGTGCCAGCAGTTTATCGTGGGGCTATGGCTACACCTTC	CASSLSWGYGYTF	TRBV27	TRBJ1-2	-	-
TGTGCCAGCAGCTTACGGGTCGACTCTGGGGCCAACGTCCTGACTTTC	CASSLRVDSGANVLTF	TRBV7-8	TRBJ2-6	-	-
TGCGCCAGCAGCGTAGGAACAGGGGCGAGGACAGATACGCAGTATTTT	CASSVGTGARTDTQYF	TRBV5-1	TRBJ2-3	-	TRBD1
TGTGCCAGCAGCCAGGGACTAGCGGGCGGCTATAGCACAGATACGCAGTATTTT	CASSQGLAGGYSTDTQYF	TRBV14	TRBJ2-3	-	TRBD2
TGTGCCAGCAGTGAACCCCCCACGACGGTTATGACAGATACGCAGTATTTT	CASSEPPTTVMTDTQYF	TRBV2	TRBJ2-3	-	-
TGTGCCTGGAAAGGCAGGGGAGGTTCACCCCTCCACTTT	CAWKGRGGSPLHF	TRBV30	TRBJ1-6	-	-
TGCGCCAGCAGCCCCGGACGGCCTGGGAATTTGAGGGCCAACGTCCTGACTTTC	CASSPGRPGNLRANVLTF	TRBV5-1	TRBJ2-6	-	-
TGTGCCAGTAGTACAGCCGGGACACCATCCTACGAGCAGTACTTC	CASSTAGTPSYEQYF	TRBV19	TRBJ2-7	-	-
TGTGCCAGCAGTGGGGATAGCGGGAGGGCCGGTATTAACGAGCAGTACTTC	CASSGDSGRAGINEQYF	TRBV2	TRBJ2-7	few	TRBD2
TGTGCCAGCAGTGGGACTAGCGGGGGGTTGCGCGAGCAGTACTTC	CASSGTSGGLREQYF	TRBV27	TRBJ2-7	-	TRBD2
TGCGCCAGCAGCTTGGTGACGGGAGGACTCTCCTACGAGCAGTACTTC	CASSLVTGGLSYEQYF	TRBV5-1	TRBJ2-7	-	TRBD2
TGTGCCAGCAGTTTAACCTTACAGGGTTCAGCTTTCTTT	CASSLTLQGSAFF	TRBV27	TRBJ1-1	-	-
TGCAGCGTTGACAGGGAAACCACCGGGGAGCTGTTTTTT	CSVDRETTGELFF	TRBV29-1	TRBJ2-2	once	-
TGTGCCAGCAGTTCTTGGGGGGGGTCCGAGCAGTACTTC	CASSSWGGSEQYF	TRBV6-5	TRBJ2-7	once	TRBD2
TGTGCCAGCAGTGATTTTACTGAGCAGTACTTC	CASSDFTEQYF	TRBV2	TRBJ2-7	-	-
TGCAGTGCTAGAGATTTAAATGAGCAGTTCTTC	CSARDLNEQFF	TRBV20-1	TRBJ2-1	-	-
TGTGCCAGCAGCTTATCGGGGGGGCTCAGCAATCAGCCCCAGCATTTT	CASSLSGGLSNQPQHF	TRBV7-8	TRBJ1-5	-	-
TGTGCCAGCAGCTTATCTGAGACAGGGGGCCAAGAGACCCAGTACTTC	CASSLSETGGQETQYF	TRBV7-6	TRBJ2-5	few	TRBD1
TGTGCCAGCAGTTACTCCGGCCGGGGGGAAGATGAGCAGTTCTTC	CASSYSGRGEDEQFF	TRBV6-5	TRBJ2-1	-	TRBD2
TGTGCCAGCAGCTCGGGTCCGGGACAGGGGGTTGAAAAACTGTTTTTT	CASSSGPGQGVEKLFF	TRBV5-5	TRBJ1-4	once	TRBD1
TGCAGCGTTCAGACTGCGGGGTACGTCTTC	CSVQTAGYVF	TRBV29-1	TRBJ2-1	few	-
TGTGCCAGCAGCTTGCCGGGCTACGAGCAGTACTTC	CASSLPGYEQYF	TRBV5-4	TRBJ2-7	-	-
TGTGCCAGCAGCCTTGACAGAATTTCTACAGATACGCAGTATTTT	CASSLDRISTDTQYF	TRBV7-3	TRBJ2-3	-	-
TGCGCCAGCAGCTCGCACAGGGGCGGTGAGACCCAGTACTTC	CASSSHRGGETQYF	TRBV5-1	TRBJ2-5	few	TRBD1
TGTGCCAGCAGCTTGGGCATAGAAGCTTTCTTT	CASSLGIEAFF	TRBV7-9	TRBJ1-1	few	-
TGTGCCAGCAGTTTATTAACCAGCCTGAACACTGAAGCTTTCTTT	CASSLLTSLNTEAFF	TRBV28	TRBJ1-1	-	-
TGTGCCAGTAGTGTCGGGGGTCGAGGAGGAGAGACCCAGTACTTC	CASSVGGRGGETQYF	TRBV19	TRBJ2-5	-	-
TGTGCCAGCAGCCCCAGGGGGGCGGGAGGCCGGGTCGATCAGTTCTTC	CASSPRGAGGRVDQFF	TRBV7-8	TRBJ2-1	-	-
TGTGCCAGCACGACTAGCGGGGGGAAGAGCTCCTACAATGAGCAGTTCTTC	CASTTSGGKSSYNEQFF	TRBV11-1	TRBJ2-1	-	TRBD2
TGTGCCAGTAGTATAGGAACGGGTGAAGGCTCCTACGAGCAGTACTTC	CASSIGTGEGSYEQYF	TRBV19	TRBJ2-7	-	-
TGTGCCAGCAGCTTAGATGCGGGGATAGGCTATGGCTACACCTTC	CASSLDAGIGYGYTF	TRBV7-2	TRBJ1-2	-	-
TGTGCCAGCAGTGAATCGGGGGTCTCCTCTGGCTACACCTTC	CASSESGVSSGYTF	TRBV6-1	TRBJ1-2	-	-
TGTGCCAGCAGCTTAGCTCTCTACGAGCAGTACTTC	CASSLALYEQYF	TRBV7-2	TRBJ2-7	few	-
TGTGCCATCAGTGAACTAAAGGGCGACACCATATATTTT	CAISELKGDTIYF	TRBV10-3	TRBJ1-3	-	-
TGTGCCAGCAGTTACGGCAGGGAGGTAGATGGCTACACCTTC	CASSYGREVDGYTF	TRBV6-6	TRBJ1-2	-	-
TGTGCCAGCGGCGGATCCGAGACCCAGTACTTC	CASGGSETQYF	TRBV6-5	TRBJ2-5	-	-
TGTGCCAGTAGTAAGTCCCCCTGGGATCTATCTTATGGCTACACCTTC	CASSKSPWDLSYGYTF	TRBV19	TRBJ1-2	-	-
TGTGCCAGCAGACCCGGGGGGGCCCTTCCTTACGAGCAGTACTTC	CASRPGGALPYEQYF	TRBV6-5	TRBJ2-7	-	TRBD2
TGTGCCAGCAGCTTAGCCGCCGGGACAGGGAACCAGCCCCAGCATTTT	CASSLAAGTGNQPQHF	TRBV7-8	TRBJ1-5	-	TRBD1
TGTGCCAGCAGTTCACTAAACACCGGGGAGCTGTTTTTT	CASSSLNTGELFF	TRBV27	TRBJ2-2	-	-
TGTGCCAGCAGCGACCGGGGGAGGGTCCAAGAGACCCAGTACTTC	CASSDRGRVQETQYF	TRBV7-2	TRBJ2-5	-	TRBD2
TGTGCCAGCAGTTTAGGGGAACTCGAGCAGTACTTC	CASSLGELEQYF	TRBV28	TRBJ2-7	-	-
TGTGCCAGCAGCCTGGCCGGGACAGGGAAAGTAACCGGGGAGCTGTTTTTT	CASSLAGTGKVTGELFF	TRBV14	TRBJ2-2	-	TRBD1
TGTGCCACCGAGGACGGTTCATTATCTGGGGCCAACGTCCTGACTTTC	CATEDGSLSGANVLTF	TRBV28	TRBJ2-6	-	-
TGTGCCAGCAGCAACGGGACAGGGGGTTCCATCGGGGAGCTGTTTTTT	CASSNGTGGSIGELFF	TRBV21-1	TRBJ2-2	-	-
TGTGCCAGCAGCTTAAAAATCCCCGGACAGACCTACAATGAGCAGTTCTTC	CASSLKIPGQTYNEQFF	TRBV7-9	TRBJ2-1	-	-